These 17 T cell receptor beta chains were sequenced from one sample in a study of vaccination and CD4 T cells after COVID-19. This sample's time point: late sampling 161 to 241 days after vaccination in a few convalescent patients. Sample treatment: 10-day PBMC culture with coronavirus spike peptide pools or control peptides (ViraFEST assay). What these receptors recognize is not known. CD4+ T cells that had been cultured provided DNA sequenced with the Oncomine TCR Beta short-read assay. Each CDR3 protein is one row after TCRdb ran MiXCR on the PCR reads. The sample has approximately 27,000 distinct CDR3 sequences, over 30% seen once; the top ten hold approximately 3.6%. The source material was CD4+ T cells from blood, cultured in vitro, sampled about 7 months after SARS-CoV-2 vaccination. These receptor sequences come from a human donor who had recovered from COVID-19.

V and J are TRBV6-2 or TRBV6-3 and TRBJ2-3; 9 positions agree with TRBD1. The CDR3 runs to 14 residues. V was clipped by 5 bases and J by 0 bases; unmatched bases: 0. Germline V CDR1 and CDR2: MNHEY, SVGEGT. The DNA of the CDR3 is TGTGCCAGCAGTGGGACAGGGAGCACAGATACGCAGTATTTT. Translated: CASSGTGSTDTQYF.

The chain joins TRBV7-3 to TRBJ1-1; no clear D gene. CDR1 and CDR2 from the germline V gene are SGHTA and FQGTGA. The CDR3 has 12 residues. V lost 4 bases to trimming and J lost 7 bases, with 10 bases between them. CDR3 region: CASSSIGSEAFF. The CDR3 coding sequence is TGTGCCAGCAGCTCTATAGGAAGTGAAGCTTTCTTT.

The J gene is TRBJ2-5, the V gene TRBV7-9; 10 bases agree with TRBD2. Germline CDR1 and CDR2: SEHNR and FQNEAQ (reference sequence). There are 16 residues in the CDR3. The junction had 8 bases not matched to a gene; V was cut back by 3 bases and J by 4 bases. In DNA, the CDR3 is TGTGCCAGCAGCTTTGCAGCGGGAGGGGCAGTAGAGACCCAGTACTTC. The encoded protein is CASSFAAGGAVETQYF. The full variable domain, with the rest looked up from reference TRBV7-9 and TRBJ2-5, is DTGVSQNPRHKITKRGQNVTFRCDPISEHNRLYWYRQTLGQGPEFLTYFQNEAQLEKSRLLSDRFSAERPKGSFSTLEIQRTEQGDSAMYLCASSFAAGGAVETQYFGPGTRLLVL.

V usage is TRBV20-1 and J usage is TRBJ1-4; 7 bases match TRBD1. The CDR3 contains 13 residues. The germline gives CDR1 DFQATT, CDR2 SNEGSKA (reference sequence). The junction had 5 bases not matched to a gene; V was cut back by 3 bases and J by 7 bases. The CDR3 loop is CSARGQFGEKLFF. The CDR3 nucleotides are TGCAGTGCTAGGGGACAGTTTGGTGAAAAACTGTTTTTT.

The chain links TRBV18 to TRBJ2-7, with TRBD2 identical over 11 bases. The CDR3 sequence is 16 residues long. Germline values: CDR1 KGHSH, CDR2 LQKENI. The ends lost 2 bases at V and 0 bases at J; junction bases unmatched: 3. CDR3 coding DNA: TGTGCCAGCTCACCAGGGACTAGCGGAAACTCCTACGAGCAGTACTTC. Protein sequence: CASSPGTSGNSYEQYF.

This chain joins TRBV27 and TRBJ2-3; 10 bases are shared with TRBD1. Looked up from germline, CDR1 is MNHEY and CDR2 is SMNVEV (reference sequence). The CDR3 is 17 amino acids. The junction had 7 bases not matched to a gene; V was cut back by 3 bases and J by 1 base. The CDR3 region is CASSLHADRGRTDTQYF. The CDR3 region has the DNA TGTGCCAGCAGTTTGCACGCAGACAGGGGGCGCACAGATACGCAGTATTTT.

This chain connects TRBV19 to TRBJ1-2; 7 nucleotides agree with TRBD1. Germline V gene lookup returns CDR1 LNHDA and CDR2 SQIVND (reference sequence). CDR3 length equals 14 residues. V lost 5 bases to trimming and J lost 2 bases; unmatched junction nucleotides: 5. CDR3 DNA sequence: TGTGCCAGTAGTGACCTACAGGGGAACTATGGCTACACCTTC. Its translation: CASSDLQGNYGYTF.

The chain carries TRBV29-1 and TRBJ1-5, with TRBD1 matching 11 bases. Looked up from germline, CDR1 is SQVTM and CDR2 is ANQGSEA. With V trimmed by 6 bases and J by 6 bases, 4 bases remained unmatched. The CDR3 contains 13 residues. The CDR3 spells CSVLGQGGQPQHF. The CDR3 region has the DNA TGCAGCGTCCTGGGACAGGGGGGTCAGCCCCAGCATTTT.

The gene calls are TRBV10-3 and TRBJ2-7; D unclear. Germline CDR1 reads ENHRY; CDR2 reads SYGVKD. This CDR3 region has 12 residues. Trimming removed 11 bases at V and 1 base at J, with 12 bases between. CDR3 in amino acids: CAVKGSSYEQYF. The CDR3 DNA is TGTGCCGTCAAAGGGTCTTCCTACGAGCAGTACTTC.

This clonotype was counted only a few times. The CDR3 nucleotides read TGTGCCAGCTGCGACTGGAACACCGGGGAGCTGTTTTTT. Translated: CASCDWNTGELFF. This chain connects TRBV27 to TRBJ2-2; D unresolved. In germline, CDR1 is MNHEY, CDR2 SMNVEV (reference sequence). This CDR3 comprises 13 residues. Deletions cut 8 bases from V and 1 base from J, with 8 bases between.

V gene TRBV10-3 combines with J gene TRBJ2-6, with 9 nucleotides matching TRBD1. V was pared by 6 bases and J by 0 bases, with 6 bases of the junction left unmatched. In germline, CDR1 is ENHRY, CDR2 SYGVKD. The CDR3 loop spans 17 amino acids. The CDR3 loop is CAISSPTGGSGANVLTF. CDR3 in DNA: TGTGCCATCAGCTCACCGACAGGGGGCTCTGGGGCCAACGTCCTGACTTTC.

The rearrangement joins TRBV28 to TRBJ1-1; TRBD1 is a possible D gene (6 bases). Looked up from germline, CDR1 is MDHEN and CDR2 is SYDVKM. The CDR3 has 13 residues. V lost 6 bases to trimming and J lost 5 bases, with 13 bases between them. The CDR3: CASRNYRETEAFF. CDR3 DNA sequence: TGTGCCAGCAGAAATTACAGGGAAACTGAAGCTTTCTTT. The full variable domain, with the rest looked up from reference TRBV28 and TRBJ1-1, is DVKVTQSSRYLVKRTGEKVFLECVQDMDHENMFWYRQDPGLGLRLIYFSYDVKMKEKGDIPEGYSVSREKKERFSLILESASTNQTSMYLCASRNYRETEAFFGQGTRLTVV.

The chain is built from TRBV6-5 and TRBJ1-6, with no clear D. Germline V CDR1 and CDR2: MNHEY, SVGAGI. The CDR3 has 17 amino acids. V was clipped by 3 bases and J by 0 bases, with 12 bases between them. CDR3 sequence: CASSYGTSSSYNSPLHF. CDR3 nucleotides: TGTGCCAGCAGTTATGGCACGTCGAGCTCCTATAATTCACCCCTCCACTTT.

The chain links TRBV20-1 to TRBJ1-4; D remains unclear. The V gene lost 3 bases and the J gene lost 5 bases, with 10 bases spanning the gap. The CDR3 sequence is 13 residues long. Germline V gene sequence: CDR1 DFQATT, CDR2 SNEGSKA (reference sequence). The CDR3 DNA is TGCAGTGCTAGTAGTCAGTTGAATGAAAAACTGTTTTTT. This gives the protein CSASSQLNEKLFF.

The table lists this clonotype with a few counts. The V call is TRBV21-1, the J call TRBJ2-3; the table's D call TRBD1 went unverified against the DNA. TRBV21-1 represents a pseudogene. CDR3 length: 17 amino acids. CDR3 nucleotides: TGTGCCAGCAGCACGCCGGGACCCTCCCTTGACACAGATACGCAGTATTTT. Residues: CASSTPGPSLDTDTQYF.

This clonotype turned up a few times. V and J are TRBV20-1 and TRBJ2-1; TRBD1 or TRBD2 may be the D gene (5 bases each). This CDR3 is built from 16 residues. CDR1 is DFQATT and CDR2 is SNEGSKA in the germline V gene (reference sequence). Trimming took 7 bases from V and 0 from J, leaving 19 bases between them. The CDR3, as DNA: TGCAGTGGCCCGGGACGAGATGTAAACTCCTACAATGAGCAGTTCTTC. Its translation is CSGPGRDVNSYNEQFF.

The rearrangement uses TRBV28 and TRBJ1-5; D gene unclear. The V gene's germline CDR1 is MDHEN and CDR2 SYDVKM. The CDR3 runs 15 residues. V was trimmed by 3 bases and J by 0 bases, leaving 9 bases between them. CDR3 amino acids: CASSFSLSSNQPQHF. The CDR3 DNA reads TGTGCCAGCAGTTTCAGTTTAAGTAGCAATCAGCCCCAGCATTTT.